The 20 T cell receptor beta chains in this list originate from one sample, sequenced in a study of cytomegalovirus exposure and HLA in healthy donors. The PCR ran on 60 Vbeta and 13 Jbeta primers. Here immunoSEQ multiplex PCR was the method, and the copy in TCRdb shows in-frame clones only, minus some. The table records approximately 110,000 clones, roughly three quarters of them present only once. Sequencing was carried out using PBMCs. The source is a woman aged 18 to 35 in good health and CMV-seropositive.

This clone was picked up a small number of times. This rearrangement joins TRBV18 to TRBJ1-5; TRBD1 aligns across 9 bases. CDR3 size: 15 residues. V lost 6 bases, J lost 5 bases, and 8 bases stayed unmatched. Germline V lookup: CDR1 KGHSH, CDR2 LQKENI. Here the CDR3 DNA reads TGTGCCAGCTCGCACGGGACAGGGAGGGATCAGCCCCAGCATTTT. Encoded protein: CASSHGTGRDQPQHF.

With respect to this clone: One junction end disagrees with the germline gene, perhaps due to a read error. The chain uses TRBV7-7 and TRBJ2-1; D might be TRBD2 (5 bases). The germline CDR1 and CDR2 sequences are SSHAT and FNYEAQ (reference sequence). The CDR3 spans 17 residues. The CDR3 DNA follows: TGTGCTAGCAGCTTATCTAGCTGGCGGAGCTCCTACAATGAGCAGTTCTTC. Translated: CASSLSSWRSSYNEQFF.

The rearrangement joins TRBV6-5 to TRBJ1-4; D perhaps matches TRBD1 (6 bases). The CDR3 length is 14 residues. CDR1 MNHEY and CDR2 SVGAGI come from the germline V gene. Between the trimmed V and J ends, which lost 8 bases and 5 bases, there was a span of 15 bases. The CDR3 coding sequence is TGTGCCAGCCAGCGGGGGGCGGAGAATGAAAAACTGTTTTTT. Residues: CASQRGAENEKLFF.

The chain has TRBV10-1 and TRBJ2-7; D perhaps matches TRBD1 (6 bases). This CDR3 is 15 amino acids long. The germline V gene has CDR1 WNHNN and CDR2 SYGVQD (reference sequence). V was shortened by 0 bases and J by 4 bases, with 13 bases between the two germline ends. The CDR3 coding sequence is TGCGCCAGCAGTGAGTCGGGGGCAGGGAAATACGAGCAGTACTTC. This codes for CASSESGAGKYEQYF.

The chain uses TRBV5-1 and TRBJ2-3, with 13 nucleotides matching TRBD2. CDR1 SGHRS and CDR2 YFSETQ come from the germline V gene. The CDR3 spans 15 residues. The V and J ends lost 4 bases and 5 bases, in that order; junction bases with no gene match: 4. The chain's CDR3 is CASSPGLAGVDTQYF. The CDR3 bases are TGCGCCAGCAGCCCAGGACTAGCGGGAGTAGATACGCAGTATTTT. Variable domain in full (rest from reference TRBV5-1 and TRBJ2-3): KAGVTQTPRYLIKTRGQQVTLSCSPISGHRSVSWYQQTPGQGLQFLFEYFSETQRNKGNFPGRFSGRQFSNSRSEMNVSTLELGDSALYLCASSPGLAGVDTQYFGPGTRLTVL.

The chain is built from TRBV4-1 and TRBJ2-7, with a tentative D call TRBD2 (6 bases). Trimming removed 1 base at V and 2 bases at J, with 9 bases between. The germline CDR1 and CDR2 sequences are MGHRA and YSYEKL. The CDR3 runs to 14 residues. CDR3 in DNA: TGCGCCAGCAGCCAAGGGGGGGTAACCTACGAGCAGTACTTC. Protein sequence: CASSQGGVTYEQYF.

The CDR3 DNA is TGCGCCAGCAGCCAGACAGGTCAGAACACTGAAGCTTTCTTT. This translates into CASSQTGQNTEAFF. The chain recombines TRBV4-1 with TRBJ1-1, with D possibly matching TRBD1 (6 bases). The CDR3 runs 14 residues. Germline CDR1 and CDR2: MGHRA and YSYEKL. Between the trimmed V and J ends, which lost 3 bases and 1 base, there was a span of 9 bases.

This rearrangement joins TRBV4-2 to TRBJ2-7; maybe TRBD2 (5 bases). The CDR3 sequence is 12 residues long. Germline values: CDR1 LGHNA, CDR2 YNFKEQ. V gave up 4 bases and J gave up 6 bases, with 10 bases separating them. Here the CDR3 reads CASSLGGSEQYF. The CDR3 region has the DNA TGTGCCAGCAGCCTTGGAGGTTCCGAGCAGTACTTC.

This clone was seen more than once but under ten times. The chain links TRBV12-5 to TRBJ2-3; D ambiguous. Germline-derived CDR1 and CDR2 are LGHNT and FRNRAP. CDR3 length: 14 amino acids. Trimming took 5 bases from V and 3 from J, leaving 12 bases between them. The CDR3 protein is CASGLGLETDTQYF. The CDR3 DNA reads as TGTGCTAGTGGTCTCGGGTTGGAAACAGATACGCAGTATTTT.

V usage is TRBV5-1 and J usage is TRBJ2-3, with 8 nucleotides matching TRBD2. The germline V gene encodes CDR1 SGHRS and CDR2 YFSETQ. V shed 4 bases and J 4 bases; nucleotides not matched to a gene: 8. CDR3 size: 15 residues. CDR3 sequence (DNA): TGCGCCAGCAGCCCGGGACTAGTTAACGCAGATACGCAGTATTTT. This translates into CASSPGLVNADTQYF.

This rearrangement joins TRBV5-4 to TRBJ2-7; TRBD2 matches 9 bases. V lost 3 bases, J lost 2 bases, and 6 bases stayed unmatched. Germline V gene data show CDR1 as SGHNT and CDR2 as YYREEE (reference sequence). The CDR3 runs 15 residues. In nucleotides, the CDR3 is TGTGCCAGCAGCTCCCAAGAGCGGGGGGCCTACGAGCAGTACTTC. This sequence encodes CASSSQERGAYEQYF. Complete variable domain (other parts from reference TRBV5-4 and TRBJ2-7): ETGVTQSPTHLIKTRGQQVTLRCSSQSGHNTVSWYQQALGQGPQFIFQYYREEENGRGNFPPRFSGLQFPNYSSELNVNALELDDSALYLCASSSQERGAYEQYFGPGTRLTVT.

The chain employs TRBV29-1 and TRBJ2-1; TRBD1 agrees at 9 bases. CDR3 length: 14 amino acids. Germline values: CDR1 SQVTM, CDR2 ANQGSEA. V lost 6 bases to trimming and J lost 0 bases; unmatched junction nucleotides: 3. CDR3 region: CSVGQGGSYNEQFF. CDR3 sequence (DNA): TGCAGCGTGGGACAGGGCGGCTCCTACAATGAGCAGTTCTTC.

CDR3 coding DNA: TGTGCCAGCAGCCCTAGGACAGGGGAAAGGACTGAAGCTTTCTTT. It translates to CASSPRTGERTEAFF. The chain uses TRBV5-4 and TRBJ1-1; 9 nucleotides line up with TRBD1. The CDR3 sequence is 15 residues long. Germline V gene lookup returns CDR1 SGHNT and CDR2 YYREEE (reference sequence). The junction had 9 bases not matched to a gene; V was cut back by 4 bases and J by 5 bases.

V and J are TRBV15 and TRBJ1-5; D is undetermined. Germline V gene data show CDR1 as LNHNV and CDR2 as YYDKDF (reference sequence). Trimming took off 1 base at V and 7 bases at J, with 14 bases between the two ends. The CDR3 is 15 amino acids. The CDR3 spells CATSRASPRNQPQHF. In DNA, the CDR3 is TGTGCCACCAGCAGAGCTAGCCCCCGGAACCAGCCCCAGCATTTT.

The CDR3 is CASSPPMNTEAFF. Here the CDR3 DNA reads TGTGCCAGCTCACCGCCTATGAACACTGAAGCTTTCTTT. This chain joins TRBV18 and TRBJ1-1; unclear D gene. The CDR3 spans 13 residues. The germline V gene encodes CDR1 KGHSH and CDR2 LQKENI. V was shortened by 3 bases and J by 0 bases, with 5 bases between the two germline ends. Based on the CDR3 plus reference TRBV18 and TRBJ1-1, the full variable domain is NAGVMQNPRHLVRRRGQEARLRCSPMKGHSHVYWYRQLPEEGLKFMVYLQKENIIDESGMPKERFSAEFPKEGPSILRIQQVVRGDSAAYFCASSPPMNTEAFFGQGTRLTVV.

The CDR3 nucleotides are TGTGCCAGCAGCTTTGAGGGGGCGACAGATACGCAGTATTTT. This encodes CASSFEGATDTQYF. The rearrangement joins TRBV7-3 to TRBJ2-3; 7 nucleotides agree with TRBD1. The CDR3 is made up of 14 amino acids. Germline CDR1 reads SGHTA; CDR2 reads FQGTGA. With 3 bases clipped from V and 3 bases from J, the junction kept 3 bases outside the gene matches.

V usage is TRBV21-1 and J usage is TRBJ2-7; the D call of TRBD1 is as the table states it, not checked on the DNA. TRBV21-1 is annotated as a pseudogene. The CDR3 covers 16 residues. The CDR3 protein is CASSAWTGRSSYEQYF. CDR3 DNA: TGTGCCAGCAGCGCCTGGACAGGGCGCAGCTCCTACGAGCAGTACTTC.

The V gene is TRBV6-1, the J gene TRBJ2-1, with a weak D call TRBD2 (5 bases). Germline-derived CDR1 and CDR2 are MNHNS and SASEGT. Trimming pared 11 bases from V and 4 bases from J, leaving 15 bases between. This CDR3 is 13 amino acids long. DNA for the CDR3: TGTGCCGGCGCCGGAGGAGTTTACAATGAGCAGTTCTTC. Translation gives CAGAGGVYNEQFF.

The CDR3 is CASSNGVQETQYF. The CDR3 DNA reads as TGTGCCAGTAGTAACGGGGTTCAAGAGACCCAGTACTTC. This rearrangement joins TRBV19 to TRBJ2-5, with a possible D match to TRBD2 (5 bases). Trimming shortened V by 4 bases and J by 2 bases, and 8 bases separated the two germline ends. The CDR3 is 13 amino acids. The germline V gene encodes CDR1 LNHDA and CDR2 SQIVND (reference sequence).

This clone was seen a single time. This chain uses TRBV4-2 with TRBJ2-1; the match to TRBD2 covers 13 bases. CDR3 length: 15 amino acids. Per the germline V gene, CDR1 is LGHNA and CDR2 is YNFKEQ. Trimming at V came to 4 bases and at J to 6 bases, leaving 3 bases not matched to a gene. CDR3: CASSPGTSGTNEQFF. For the CDR3, the DNA is TGTGCCAGCAGCCCAGGGACTAGCGGGACCAATGAGCAGTTCTTC.